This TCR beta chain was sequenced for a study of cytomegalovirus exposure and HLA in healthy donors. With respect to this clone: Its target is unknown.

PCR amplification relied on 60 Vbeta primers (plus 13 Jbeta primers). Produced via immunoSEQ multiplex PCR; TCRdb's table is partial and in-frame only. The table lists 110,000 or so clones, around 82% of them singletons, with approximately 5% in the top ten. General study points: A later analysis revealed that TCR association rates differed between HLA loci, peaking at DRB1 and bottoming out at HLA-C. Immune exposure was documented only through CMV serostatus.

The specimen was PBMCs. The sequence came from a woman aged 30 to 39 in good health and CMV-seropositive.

The CDR3 protein is CASSPGQGEVEAFF. For the CDR3, the DNA is TGTGCCAGCAGTCCGGGACAGGGGGAAGTTGAAGCTTTCTTT. The chain uses TRBV6-1 and TRBJ1-1; 11 bases map to TRBD1. Losses at the gene ends were 5 bases for V and 7 bases for J; bases not matched to a gene: 6. From germline, CDR1 is MNHNS and CDR2 SASEGT. This CDR3 is built from 14 residues.